The text below deals with one TCR beta chain. Its antigen is unknown. This specimen comes from a study of T cells expressing NK-cell markers. Across the study: Sequenced donors, eight in total, included seven who were HCMV-seropositive and one who was seronegative. Study-wide points: Several of the donors also had these clonotypes leading their CD3+CD56-NKG2C+ fraction.

The CDR3 consists of 14 residues. The germline gives CDR1 KGHSH, CDR2 LQKENI. TCRdb reprocessed the 5' RACE reads, keeping one entry per CDR3 protein, no DNA. The sample table sets out roughly 350,000 distinct CDR3 sequences. V and J are TRBV18 and TRBJ2-1; TCRdb returns TRBD1, unconfirmable since there is no DNA. Sequenced: blood T cells: a sorted CD56 or NKG2C T cell subset, CD4+ or CD8+ T cells, or bulk PBMC T cells (not recorded which). This sequence originates from a man aged 18 to 69 in good health. The CDR3 loop reads CASSPGQQFNEQFF.